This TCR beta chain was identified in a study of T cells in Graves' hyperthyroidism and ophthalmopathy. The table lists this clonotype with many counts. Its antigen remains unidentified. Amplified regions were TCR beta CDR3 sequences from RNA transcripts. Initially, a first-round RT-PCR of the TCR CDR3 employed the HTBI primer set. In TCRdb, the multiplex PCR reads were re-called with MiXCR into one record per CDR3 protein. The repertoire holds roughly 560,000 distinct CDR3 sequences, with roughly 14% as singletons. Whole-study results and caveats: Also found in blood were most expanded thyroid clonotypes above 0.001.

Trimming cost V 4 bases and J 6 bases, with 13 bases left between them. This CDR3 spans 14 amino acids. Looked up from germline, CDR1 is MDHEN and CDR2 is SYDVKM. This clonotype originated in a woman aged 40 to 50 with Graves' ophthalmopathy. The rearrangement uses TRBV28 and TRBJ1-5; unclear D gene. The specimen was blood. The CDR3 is CASSWTRDGQPQHF. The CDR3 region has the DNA TGTGCCAGCAGTTGGACGAGGGATGGTCAGCCCCAGCATTTT. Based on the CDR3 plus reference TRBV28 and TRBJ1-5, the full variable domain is DVKVTQSSRYLVKRTGEKVFLECVQDMDHENMFWYRQDPGLGLRLIYFSYDVKMKEKGDIPEGYSVSREKKERFSLILESASTNQTSMYLCASSWTRDGQPQHFGDGTRLSIL.